This T cell receptor (beta chain) was sequenced during a study of CD8+ T cells in alopecia areata. With respect to this clone: What it recognizes is unknown.

The treatment denotes: oral pan-JAK inhibitor, 5-10 mg twice daily. The CDR3 spans 14 residues. The V gene's germline CDR1 is SGHVS and CDR2 FQNEAQ. V was pared by 4 bases and J by 2 bases, with 12 bases between. Notes on the study in general: Especially in alopecia totalis/universalis, lesional scalp showed greater clonality than normal scalp did. Scalp clonality, along with expanded CD8+ clones among the top 100, was significantly decreased by tofacitinib.

Investigators isolated RNA and reverse transcribed it into cDNA to act as the sequencing template. Assay used: immunoSEQ multiplex PCR; TCRdb lists only in-frame clones, some missing. The sample contains around 120,000 clones, around 63% of which appear only once. The clonotype was recovered from a human donor with alopecia areata. Material: CD4+ T cells sorted from blood, obtained at week 4, from a patient treated with tofacitinib. The rearrangement links TRBV7-8 to TRBJ2-7; D is unclear. CDR3 in DNA: TGTGCCAGCAGCTCCGGCAGACATGCCTACGAGCAGTACTTC. It encodes CASSSGRHAYEQYF.